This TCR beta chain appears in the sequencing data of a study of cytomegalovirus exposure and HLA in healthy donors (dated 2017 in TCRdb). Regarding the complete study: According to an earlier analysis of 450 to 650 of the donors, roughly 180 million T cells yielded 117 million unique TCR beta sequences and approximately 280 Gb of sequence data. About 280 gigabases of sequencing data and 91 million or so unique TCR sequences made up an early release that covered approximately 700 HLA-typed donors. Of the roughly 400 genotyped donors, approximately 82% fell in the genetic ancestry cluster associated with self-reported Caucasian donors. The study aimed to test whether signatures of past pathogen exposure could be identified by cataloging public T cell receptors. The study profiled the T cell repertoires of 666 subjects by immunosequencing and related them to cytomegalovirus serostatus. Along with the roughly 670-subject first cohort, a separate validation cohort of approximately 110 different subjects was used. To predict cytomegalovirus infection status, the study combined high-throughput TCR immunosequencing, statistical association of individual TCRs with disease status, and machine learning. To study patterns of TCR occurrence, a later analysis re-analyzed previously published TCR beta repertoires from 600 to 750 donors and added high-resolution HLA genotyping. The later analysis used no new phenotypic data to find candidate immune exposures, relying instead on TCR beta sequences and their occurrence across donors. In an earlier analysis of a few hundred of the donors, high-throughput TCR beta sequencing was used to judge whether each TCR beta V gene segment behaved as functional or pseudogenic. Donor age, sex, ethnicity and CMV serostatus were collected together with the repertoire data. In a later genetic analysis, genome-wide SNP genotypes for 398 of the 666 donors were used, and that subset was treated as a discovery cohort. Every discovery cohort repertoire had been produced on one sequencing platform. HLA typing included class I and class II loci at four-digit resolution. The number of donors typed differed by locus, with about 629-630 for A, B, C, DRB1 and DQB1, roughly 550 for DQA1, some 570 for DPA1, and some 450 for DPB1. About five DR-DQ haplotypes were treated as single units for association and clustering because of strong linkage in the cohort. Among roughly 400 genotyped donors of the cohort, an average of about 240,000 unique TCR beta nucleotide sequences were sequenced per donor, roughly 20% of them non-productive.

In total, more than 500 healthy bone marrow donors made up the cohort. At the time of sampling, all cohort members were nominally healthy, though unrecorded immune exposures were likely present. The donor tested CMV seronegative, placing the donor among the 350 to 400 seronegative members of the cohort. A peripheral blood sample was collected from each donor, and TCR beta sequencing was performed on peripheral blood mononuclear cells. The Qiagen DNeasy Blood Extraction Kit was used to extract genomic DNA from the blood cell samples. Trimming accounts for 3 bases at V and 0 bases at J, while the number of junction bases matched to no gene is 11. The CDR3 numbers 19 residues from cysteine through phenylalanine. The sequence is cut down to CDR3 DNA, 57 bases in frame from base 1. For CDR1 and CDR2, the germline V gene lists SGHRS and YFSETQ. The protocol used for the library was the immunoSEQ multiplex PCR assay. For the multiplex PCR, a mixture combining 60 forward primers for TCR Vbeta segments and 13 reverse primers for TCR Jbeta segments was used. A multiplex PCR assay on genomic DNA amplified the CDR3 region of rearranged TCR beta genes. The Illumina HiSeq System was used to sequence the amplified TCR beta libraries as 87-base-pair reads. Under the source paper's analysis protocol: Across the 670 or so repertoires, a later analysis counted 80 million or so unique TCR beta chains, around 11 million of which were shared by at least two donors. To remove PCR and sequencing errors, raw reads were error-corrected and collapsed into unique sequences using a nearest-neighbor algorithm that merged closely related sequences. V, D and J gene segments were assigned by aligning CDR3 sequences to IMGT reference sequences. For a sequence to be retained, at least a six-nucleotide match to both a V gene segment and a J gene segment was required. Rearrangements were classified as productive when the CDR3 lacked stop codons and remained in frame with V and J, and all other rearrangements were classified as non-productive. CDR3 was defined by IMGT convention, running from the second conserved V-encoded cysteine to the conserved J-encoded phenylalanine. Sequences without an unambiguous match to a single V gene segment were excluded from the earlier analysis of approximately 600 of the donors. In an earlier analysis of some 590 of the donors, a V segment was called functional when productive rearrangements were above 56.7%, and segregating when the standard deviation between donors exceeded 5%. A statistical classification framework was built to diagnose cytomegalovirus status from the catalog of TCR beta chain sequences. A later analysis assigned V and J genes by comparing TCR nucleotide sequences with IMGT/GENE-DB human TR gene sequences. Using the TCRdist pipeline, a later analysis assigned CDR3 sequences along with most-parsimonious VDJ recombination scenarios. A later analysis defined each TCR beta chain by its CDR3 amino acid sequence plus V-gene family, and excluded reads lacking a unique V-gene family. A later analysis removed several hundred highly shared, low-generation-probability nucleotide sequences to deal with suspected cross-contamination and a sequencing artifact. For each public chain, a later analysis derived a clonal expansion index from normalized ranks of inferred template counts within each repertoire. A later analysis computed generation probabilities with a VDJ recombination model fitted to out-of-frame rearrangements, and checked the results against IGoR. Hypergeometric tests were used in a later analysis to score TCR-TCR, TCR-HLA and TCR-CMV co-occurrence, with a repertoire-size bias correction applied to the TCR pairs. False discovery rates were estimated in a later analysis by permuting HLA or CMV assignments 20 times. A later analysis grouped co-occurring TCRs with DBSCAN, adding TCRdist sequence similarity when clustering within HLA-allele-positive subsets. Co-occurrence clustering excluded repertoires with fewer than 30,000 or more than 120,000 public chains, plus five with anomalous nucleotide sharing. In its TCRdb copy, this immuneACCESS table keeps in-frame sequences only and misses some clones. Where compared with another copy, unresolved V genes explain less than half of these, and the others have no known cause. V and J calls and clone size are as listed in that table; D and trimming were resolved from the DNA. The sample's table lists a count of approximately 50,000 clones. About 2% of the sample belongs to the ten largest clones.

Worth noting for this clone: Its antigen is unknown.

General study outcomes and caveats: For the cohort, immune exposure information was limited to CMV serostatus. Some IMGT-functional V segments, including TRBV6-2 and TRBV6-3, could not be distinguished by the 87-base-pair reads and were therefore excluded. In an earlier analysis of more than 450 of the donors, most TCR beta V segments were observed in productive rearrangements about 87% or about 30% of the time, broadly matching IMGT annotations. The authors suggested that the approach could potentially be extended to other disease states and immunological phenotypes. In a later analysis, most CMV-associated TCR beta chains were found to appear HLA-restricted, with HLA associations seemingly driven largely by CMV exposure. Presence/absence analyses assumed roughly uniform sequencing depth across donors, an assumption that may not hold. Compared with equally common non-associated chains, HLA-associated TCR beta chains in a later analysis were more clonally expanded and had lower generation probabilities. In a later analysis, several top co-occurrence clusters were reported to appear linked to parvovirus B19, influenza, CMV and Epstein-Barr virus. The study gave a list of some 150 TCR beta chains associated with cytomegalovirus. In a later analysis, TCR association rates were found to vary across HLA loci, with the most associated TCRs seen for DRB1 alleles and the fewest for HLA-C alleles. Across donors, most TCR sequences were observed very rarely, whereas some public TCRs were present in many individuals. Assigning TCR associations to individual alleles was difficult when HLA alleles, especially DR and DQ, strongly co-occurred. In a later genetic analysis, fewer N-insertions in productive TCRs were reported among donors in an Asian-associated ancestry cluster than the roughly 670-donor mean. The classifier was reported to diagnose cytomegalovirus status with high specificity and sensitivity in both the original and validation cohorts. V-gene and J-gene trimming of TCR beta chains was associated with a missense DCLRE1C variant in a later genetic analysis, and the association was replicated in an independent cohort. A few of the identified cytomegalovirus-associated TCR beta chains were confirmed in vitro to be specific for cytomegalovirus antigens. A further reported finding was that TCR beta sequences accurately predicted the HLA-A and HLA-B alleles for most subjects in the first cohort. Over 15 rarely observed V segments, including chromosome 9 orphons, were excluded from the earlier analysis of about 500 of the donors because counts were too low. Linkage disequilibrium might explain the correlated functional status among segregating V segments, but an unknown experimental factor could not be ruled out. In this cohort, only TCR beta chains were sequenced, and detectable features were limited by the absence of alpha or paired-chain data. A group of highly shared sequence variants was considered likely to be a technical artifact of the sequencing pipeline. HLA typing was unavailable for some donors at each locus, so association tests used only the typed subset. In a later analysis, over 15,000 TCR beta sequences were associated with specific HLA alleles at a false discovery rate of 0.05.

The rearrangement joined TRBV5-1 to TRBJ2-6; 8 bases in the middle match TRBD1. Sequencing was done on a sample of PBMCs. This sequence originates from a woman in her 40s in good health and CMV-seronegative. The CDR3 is CASSWQLTGAISGANVLTF. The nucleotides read TGCGCCAGCAGCTGGCAGTTGACAGGGGCAATCTCTGGGGCCAACGTCCTGACTTTC. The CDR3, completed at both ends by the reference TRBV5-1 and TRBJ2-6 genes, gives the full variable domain KAGVTQTPRYLIKTRGQQVTLSCSPISGHRSVSWYQQTPGQGLQFLFEYFSETQRNKGNFPGRFSGRQFSNSRSEMNVSTLELGDSALYLCASSWQLTGAISGANVLTFGAGSRLTVL.